This is a list of T cell receptor beta chains from one sample in a study of T cell changes during pregnancy in multiple sclerosis. Sequenced by immunoSEQ multiplex PCR; TCRdb stores in-frame clones only, minus some. The sample holds approximately 100,000 clones, approximately 91% seen once. The sample here was peripheral blood, taken after pregnancy. The receptors were gathered from a female donor with multiple sclerosis, enrolled in a pregnancy study. The CDR3 runs from the conserved cysteine through the conserved F or W. The D gene is left open where the match is weak. A clone size is listed for some rows: how often the clone was seen (once, few, many), or a class if it is expanded.

V gene	D gene	J gene	clone size	CDR3 protein	CDR3 DNA
TRBV6-1	TRBD1	TRBJ1-2	NA	CAHDSGTGVIGYTF	TGTGCCCACGATTCCGGGACAGGGGTTATTGGCTACACCTTC
TRBV14	TRBD1	TRBJ1-6	NA	CAKTGDSPLHF	TGTGCCAAGACAGGGGATTCACCCCTCCACTTT
TRBV11-2	NA	TRBJ1-1	NA	CASSLDEGNTEAFF	TGTGCCAGCAGCTTAGATGAGGGGAACACTGAAGCTTTCTTT
TRBV14	TRBD2	TRBJ2-7	NA	CASSRGLAGSYEQYF	TGTGCCAGCAGCCGAGGACTAGCGGGATCCTACGAGCAGTACTTC
TRBV5-6	TRBD1	TRBJ2-7	once	CASIRWDSEEQYF	TGTGCCAGCATCCGTTGGGACAGTGAAGAGCAGTACTTC
TRBV6-5	NA	TRBJ2-7	NA	CASSYSDSYSYEQYF	TGTGCCAGCAGTTACTCGGACAGCTACTCCTACGAGCAGTACTTC
TRBV7-9	NA	TRBJ1-1	once	CASSLQGVTEAFF	TGTGCCAGCAGCTTACAAGGGGTCACTGAAGCTTTCTTT
TRBV9	NA	TRBJ2-2	NA	CASSPDSLNTGELFF	TGTGCCAGCAGCCCAGACAGTTTGAACACCGGGGAGCTGTTTTTT
TRBV27	NA	TRBJ1-1	NA	CASRLTARRDTEAFF	TGTGCCAGCAGACTTACCGCCAGACGGGATACTGAAGCTTTCTTT
TRBV7-9	NA	TRBJ2-5	NA	CASNRSPQETQYF	TGTGCCAGCAACCGGTCCCCCCAAGAGACCCAGTACTTC
TRBV30	NA	TRBJ1-6	NA	CAWSVEGRSPLHF	TGTGCCTGGAGTGTAGAGGGGAGGAGCCCCCTCCACTTT
TRBV9	NA	TRBJ2-3	NA	CASSISTDTQYF	TGTGCCAGCAGCATATCCACAGATACGCAGTATTTT
TRBV7-6	TRBD2	TRBJ2-1	NA	CASIALAGGYNEQFF	TGTGCCAGCATCGCACTAGCGGGGGGATACAATGAGCAGTTCTTC
TRBV6-5	NA	TRBJ2-5	NA	CASSSTPGETQYF	TGTGCCAGCAGTTCAACCCCGGGAGAGACCCAGTACTTC
TRBV7-6	TRBD2	TRBJ2-3	NA	CASSLTSGTDTQYF	TGTGCCAGCAGCTTAACTAGCGGGACAGATACGCAGTATTTT
TRBV18	NA	TRBJ1-2	once	CASSPRRRGGNGYTF	TGTGCCAGCTCACCACGGAGACGGGGAGGGAACGGCTACACCTTC
TRBV7-6	NA	TRBJ2-1	NA	CASSPTRGADTEQFF	TGTGCCAGCAGCCCTACCCGGGGGGCGGATACTGAGCAGTTCTTC
TRBV18	NA	TRBJ1-6	NA	CASSSGPGNNSPLHF	TGTGCCAGCTCATCCGGACCGGGAAATAATTCACCCCTCCACTTT
TRBV19	TRBD1	TRBJ2-7	once	CASSSGQANYEQYF	TGTGCCAGTAGCAGCGGACAGGCTAACTACGAGCAGTACTTC
TRBV7-9	TRBD2	TRBJ2-6	NA	CASSPTSGGYSGANVLTF	TGTGCCAGCAGCCCGACTAGCGGGGGGTACTCTGGGGCCAACGTCCTGACTTTC
TRBV30	TRBD1	TRBJ1-6	NA	CAWTPDRGNSPLHF	TGTGCCTGGACCCCGGACAGGGGGAATTCACCCCTCCACTTT
TRBV7-8	NA	TRBJ2-1	NA	CASSFGVFNEQFF	TGTGCCAGCAGCTTCGGGGTTTTCAATGAGCAGTTCTTC
TRBV5-1	NA	TRBJ1-5	NA	CASSLDSGNQPQHF	TGCGCCAGCAGCTTGGATTCGGGCAATCAGCCCCAGCATTTT
TRBV7-8	NA	TRBJ1-2	NA	CASSPERIRSREGYTF	TGTGCCAGCAGCCCCGAAAGAATTCGGTCTCGGGAAGGCTACACCTTC
TRBV9	TRBD2	TRBJ2-3	once	CASSAGLAGGSADTQYF	TGTGCCAGCAGTGCCGGGCTAGCGGGGGGTTCAGCAGATACGCAGTATTTT
TRBV13	NA	TRBJ1-1	NA	CASSLGQKNTEAFF	TGTGCCAGCAGCTTAGGACAGAAAAACACTGAAGCTTTCTTT
TRBV5-4	NA	TRBJ2-4	NA	CASSSRGIQYF	TGTGCCAGCAGCTCCCGAGGCATTCAGTACTTC
TRBV5-1	NA	TRBJ2-2	NA	CASSGQGGTNTGELFF	TGCGCCAGCAGCGGGCAGGGCGGGACGAACACCGGGGAGCTGTTTTTT